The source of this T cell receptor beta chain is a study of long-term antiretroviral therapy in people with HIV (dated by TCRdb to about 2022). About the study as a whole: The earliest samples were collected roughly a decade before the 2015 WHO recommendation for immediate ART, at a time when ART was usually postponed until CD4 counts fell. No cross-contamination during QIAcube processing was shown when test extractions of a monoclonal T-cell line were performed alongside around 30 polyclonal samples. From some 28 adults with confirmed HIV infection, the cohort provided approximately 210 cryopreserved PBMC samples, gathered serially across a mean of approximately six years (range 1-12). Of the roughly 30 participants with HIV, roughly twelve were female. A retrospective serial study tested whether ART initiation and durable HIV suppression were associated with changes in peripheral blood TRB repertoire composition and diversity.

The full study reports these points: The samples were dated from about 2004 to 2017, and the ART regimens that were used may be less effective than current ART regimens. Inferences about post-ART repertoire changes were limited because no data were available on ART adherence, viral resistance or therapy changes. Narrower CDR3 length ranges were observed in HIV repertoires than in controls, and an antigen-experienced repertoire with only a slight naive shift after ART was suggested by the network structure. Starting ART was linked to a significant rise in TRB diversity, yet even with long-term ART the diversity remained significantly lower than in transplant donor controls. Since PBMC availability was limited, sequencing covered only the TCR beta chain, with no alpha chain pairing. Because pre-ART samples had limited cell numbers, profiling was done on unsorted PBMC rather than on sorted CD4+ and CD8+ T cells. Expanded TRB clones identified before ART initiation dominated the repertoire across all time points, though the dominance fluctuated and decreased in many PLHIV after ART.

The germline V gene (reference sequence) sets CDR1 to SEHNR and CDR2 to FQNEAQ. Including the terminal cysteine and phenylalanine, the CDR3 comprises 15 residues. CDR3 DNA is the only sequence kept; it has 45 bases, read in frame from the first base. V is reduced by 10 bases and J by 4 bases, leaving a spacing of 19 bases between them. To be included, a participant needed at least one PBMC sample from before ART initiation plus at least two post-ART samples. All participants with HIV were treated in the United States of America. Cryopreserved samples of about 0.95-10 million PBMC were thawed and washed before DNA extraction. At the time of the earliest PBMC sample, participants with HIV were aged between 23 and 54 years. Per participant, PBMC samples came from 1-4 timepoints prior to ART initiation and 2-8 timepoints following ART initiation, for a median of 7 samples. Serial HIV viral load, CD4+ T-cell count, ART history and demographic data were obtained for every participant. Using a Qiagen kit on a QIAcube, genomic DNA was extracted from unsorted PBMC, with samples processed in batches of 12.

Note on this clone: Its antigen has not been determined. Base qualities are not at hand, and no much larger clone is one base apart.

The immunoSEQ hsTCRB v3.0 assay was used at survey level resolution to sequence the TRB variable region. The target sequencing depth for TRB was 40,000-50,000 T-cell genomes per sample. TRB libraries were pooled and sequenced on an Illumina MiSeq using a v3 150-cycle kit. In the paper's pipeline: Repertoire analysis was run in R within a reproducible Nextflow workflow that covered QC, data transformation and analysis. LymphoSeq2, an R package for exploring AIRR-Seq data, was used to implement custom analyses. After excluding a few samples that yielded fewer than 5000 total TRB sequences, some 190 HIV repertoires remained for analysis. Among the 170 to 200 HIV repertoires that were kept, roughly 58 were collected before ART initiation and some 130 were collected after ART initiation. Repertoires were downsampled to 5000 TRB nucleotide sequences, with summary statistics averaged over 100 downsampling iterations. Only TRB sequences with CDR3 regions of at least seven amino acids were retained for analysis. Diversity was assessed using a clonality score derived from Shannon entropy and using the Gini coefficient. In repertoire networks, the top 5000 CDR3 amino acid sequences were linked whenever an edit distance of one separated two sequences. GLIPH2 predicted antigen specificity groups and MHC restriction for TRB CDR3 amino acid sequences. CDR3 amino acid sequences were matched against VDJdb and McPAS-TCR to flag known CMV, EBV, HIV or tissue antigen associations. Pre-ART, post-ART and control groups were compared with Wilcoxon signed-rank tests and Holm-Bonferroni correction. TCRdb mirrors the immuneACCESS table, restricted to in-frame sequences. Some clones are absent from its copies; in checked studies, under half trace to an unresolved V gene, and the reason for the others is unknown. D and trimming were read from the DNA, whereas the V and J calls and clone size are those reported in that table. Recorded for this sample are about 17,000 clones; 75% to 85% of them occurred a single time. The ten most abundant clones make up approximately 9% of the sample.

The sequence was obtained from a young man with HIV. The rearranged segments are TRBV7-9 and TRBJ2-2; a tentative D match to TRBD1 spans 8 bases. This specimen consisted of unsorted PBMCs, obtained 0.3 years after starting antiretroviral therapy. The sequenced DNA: TGTGCCAACGGACTAGGACAGGGTCCCACCGGGGAGCTGTTTTTT. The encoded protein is CANGLGQGPTGELFF.